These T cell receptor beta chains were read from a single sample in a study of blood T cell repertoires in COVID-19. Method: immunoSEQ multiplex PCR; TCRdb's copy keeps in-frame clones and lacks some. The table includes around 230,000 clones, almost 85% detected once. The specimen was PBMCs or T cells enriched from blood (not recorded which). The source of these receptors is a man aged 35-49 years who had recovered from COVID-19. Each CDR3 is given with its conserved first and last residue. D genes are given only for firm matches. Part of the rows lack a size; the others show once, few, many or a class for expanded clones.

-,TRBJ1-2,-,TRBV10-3,TGTGCCATCAGTGAAGGTGGTCGAGGAGGCTACACCTTC,CAISEGGRGGYTF
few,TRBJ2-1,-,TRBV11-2,TGTGCCAGCAGCTTAGGGCTTAGCCGGGATAAGCAGTTCTTC,CASSLGLSRDKQFF
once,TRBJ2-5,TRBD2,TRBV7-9,TGTGCCAGCAGCTTAGATGGGGGGGTCCAAGAGACCCAGTACTTC,CASSLDGGVQETQYF
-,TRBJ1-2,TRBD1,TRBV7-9,TGTGCCAGCAGCCCCCCCGAGACAGGGCGGGTTAACTATGGCTACACCTTC,CASSPPETGRVNYGYTF
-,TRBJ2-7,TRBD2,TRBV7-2,TGTGCCAGCAGCTTAGGGGGACTAGCGGGGGAGAACGAGCAGTACTTC,CASSLGGLAGENEQYF
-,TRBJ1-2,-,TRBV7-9,TGTGCCAGCAGCTTAGGGACCCCGAGGGACTATGGCTACACCTTC,CASSLGTPRDYGYTF
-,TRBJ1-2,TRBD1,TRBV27,TGTGCCAGCAGTTTTAACAGGGGATGGGAGTATGGCTACACCTTC,CASSFNRGWEYGYTF
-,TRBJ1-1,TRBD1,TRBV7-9,TGTGCCAGCAGCCCGGGACAGAAAGCTTTCTTT,CASSPGQKAFF
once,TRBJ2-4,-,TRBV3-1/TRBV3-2,TGTGCCAGCAGCCCACGTGCCAGCGTCCAAAACATTCAGTACTTC,CASSPRASVQNIQYF
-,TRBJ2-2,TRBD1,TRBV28,TGTGCCAGCAGTCGGCCGGGTGCCGGACAGGGCGTCGGGGAGCTGTTTTTT,CASSRPGAGQGVGELFF
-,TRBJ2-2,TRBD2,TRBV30,TGTGCCTGGACCCCTAGACCGGGACTAGCGGGAGTCCCTAACACCGGGGAGCTGTTTTTT,CAWTPRPGLAGVPNTGELFF
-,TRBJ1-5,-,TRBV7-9,TGTGCCAGCAGCCACTGGACAGAGAGCAATCAGCCCCAGCATTTT,CASSHWTESNQPQHF
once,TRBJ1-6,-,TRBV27,TGTGCCAGCAGTCTATGGGCCAGGGGCTTGGGATCACCCCTCCACTTT,CASSLWARGLGSPLHF
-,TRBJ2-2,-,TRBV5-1,TGCGCCAGCAGCTTGGTGACAGGCGCCACCGGGGAGCTGTTTTTT,CASSLVTGATGELFF
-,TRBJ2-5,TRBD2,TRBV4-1,TGCGCCAGCAGCCAATTAGCGGGGTTCCAAGAGACCCAGTACTTC,CASSQLAGFQETQYF
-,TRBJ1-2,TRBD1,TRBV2,TGTGCCAGCAGGGGGGACAGGGGGTATGGCTACACCTTC,CASRGDRGYGYTF
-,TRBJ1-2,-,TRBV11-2,TGTGCCAGCAGCGGTCTTCGGGGCGGGAGCTACACCTTC,CASSGLRGGSYTF
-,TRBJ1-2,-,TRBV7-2,TGTGCCAGCAGCTCACTCGGGGGCTACACCTTC,CASSSLGGYTF
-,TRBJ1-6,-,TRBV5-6,TGTGCCAGCAGCTTACCGGGAAGTTCACCCCTCCACTTT,CASSLPGSSPLHF
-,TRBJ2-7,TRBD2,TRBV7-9,TGTGCCAGCAGCTTAGAGGTGGGGCTAGCGGGGGCCTCCTACGAGCAGTACTTC,CASSLEVGLAGASYEQYF